Below are 32 T cell receptor beta chains sequenced from a single sample in a study of T cell changes during pregnancy in multiple sclerosis. The assay was immunoSEQ multiplex PCR, and TCRdb's table has in-frame clones only and misses some. The sample includes over 35,000 clones, 80% to 90% of them seen just once. Sequences were derived from CD4+ T cells from peripheral blood mononuclear cells, sampled in the first trimester of pregnancy. These receptors were collected from a female donor with multiple sclerosis, enrolled in a pregnancy study.

This clone was recorded a few times. Here the CDR3 DNA reads TGTGCCAGCAGCTTTCATCCCTGGGACAGAGAAAACACAGATACGCAGTATTTT. Its translation: CASSFHPWDRENTDTQYF. The J gene is TRBJ2-3, the V gene TRBV7-3; 7 bases fit TRBD1. Germline values: CDR1 SGHTA, CDR2 FQGTGA. CDR3 length: 18 amino acids. Trimming at V came to 3 bases and at J to 2 bases, leaving 14 bases not matched to a gene.

This chain connects TRBV2 to TRBJ2-3; tentative D call: TRBD2 (7 bases). The CDR3 spans 15 residues. CDR1 is SNHLY, CDR2 FYNNEI, per germline. V was shortened by 3 bases and J by 1 base, with 11 bases between the two germline ends. The CDR3 loop reads CASSEGGGGTDTQYF. The CDR3 nucleotides are TGTGCCAGCAGTGAGGGCGGGGGCGGCACAGATACGCAGTATTTT. Looking up the rest from reference TRBV2 and TRBJ2-3 gives the full variable domain: EPEVTQTPSHQVTQMGQEVILRCVPISNHLYFYWYRQILGQKVEFLVSFYNNEISEKSEIFDDQFSVERPDGSNFTLKIRSTKLEDSAMYFCASSEGGGGTDTQYFGPGTRLTVL.

The rearrangement links TRBV6-5 to TRBJ1-6; tentative D call: TRBD1 (6 bases). The V end was cut by 6 bases, the J end by 7 bases, with 13 bases between. The CDR3 covers 14 residues. Germline V CDR1 and CDR2: MNHEY, SVGAGI. As DNA, the CDR3 is TGTGCCAGCAGGAGGACAGAACCCAATTCACCCCTCCACTTT. It yields the protein CASRRTEPNSPLHF.

The chain is built from TRBV19 and TRBJ2-5, with D possibly matching TRBD2 (7 bases). V dropped 3 bases and J dropped 4 bases, with 15 bases sitting between them. The CDR3 covers 15 residues. Germline CDR1 LNHDA, CDR2 SQIVND (reference sequence). The DNA of the CDR3 is TGTGCCAGTAGTATCGGGGGCGGGAGAACAGAGACCCAGTACTTC. Translating gives CASSIGGGRTETQYF.

V gene TRBV19 combines with J gene TRBJ1-1; a weak D match, TRBD1 (6 bases). The germline CDR1 and CDR2 sequences are LNHDA and SQIVND (reference sequence). CDR3 size: 16 residues. Trimming shortened V by 3 bases and J by 4 bases, and 18 bases separated the two germline ends. The CDR3 loop reads CASSIIAGALPTEAFF. In DNA form, the CDR3 reads TGTGCCAGTAGTATTATTGCGGGGGCTCTCCCCACTGAAGCTTTCTTT. The full variable domain, rest sourced from reference TRBV19 and TRBJ1-1, is DGGITQSPKYLFRKEGQNVTLSCEQNLNHDAMYWYRQDPGQGLRLIYYSQIVNDFQKGDIAEGYSVSREKKESFPLTVTSAQKNPTAFYLCASSIIAGALPTEAFFGQGTRLTVV.

This chain connects TRBV30 to TRBJ1-1; TRBD1 is a possible D gene (6 bases). Trimming left V 4 bases short and J 2 bases short, with 11 bases between. Germline CDR1 GTSNPN, CDR2 SVGIG (reference sequence). The CDR3 extends over 13 amino acids. In DNA, the CDR3 is TGTGCCTGGACTCGGACAGCAAACACTGAAGCTTTCTTT. It yields the protein CAWTRTANTEAFF.

The J gene is TRBJ2-1, the V gene TRBV9; a possible D gene is TRBD2 (5 bases). CDR3 size: 12 residues. V lost 0 bases to trimming and J lost 10 bases, with 8 bases between them. Looked up from germline, CDR1 is SGDLS and CDR2 is YYNGEE. In DNA form, the CDR3 reads TGTGCCAGCAGCGTAGGACTAAGCGAGCAGTTCTTC. Its translation is CASSVGLSEQFF.

This rearrangement joins TRBV10-3 to TRBJ1-1, with D perhaps matching TRBD1 (6 bases). Germline values: CDR1 ENHRY, CDR2 SYGVKD. The CDR3 consists of 14 residues. Between the trimmed V and J ends, which lost 4 bases and 4 bases, there was a span of 13 bases. In nucleotides, the CDR3 is TGTGCCATCAGTGTAGAGGGGGTGAGCACTGAAGCTTTCTTT. Protein sequence: CAISVEGVSTEAFF.

The genes are TRBV6-4 and TRBJ2-1; D is uncertain. This CDR3 region has 13 residues. Trimming took off 2 bases at V and 8 bases at J, with 10 bases between the two ends. Germline V CDR1 and CDR2: MRHNA, SNTAGT. The CDR3 region has the DNA TGTGCCAGCAGTGACCGGAGAGGTGATGAGCAGTTCTTC. The encoded protein is CASSDRRGDEQFF.

The chain carries TRBV18 and TRBJ1-6; a weak D match, TRBD1 (6 bases). Trimming took off 3 bases at V and 9 bases at J, with 21 bases between the two ends. The CDR3 sequence is 17 residues long. Germline lookup yields CDR1 KGHSH and CDR2 LQKENI. CDR3 DNA sequence: TGTGCCAGCTCACCTAAAGAACAGGGAAACGAGGGTTCACCCCTCCACTTT. Translation gives CASSPKEQGNEGSPLHF.

The V gene is TRBV27, the J gene TRBJ2-2, with 8 positions matching TRBD1. Germline V gives CDR1 MNHEY, CDR2 SMNVEV (reference sequence). Unmatched junction bases numbered 4, after V lost 6 bases and J lost 4 bases. The CDR3 sequence is 14 residues long. CDR3 protein: CASSRQGSTGELFF. For the CDR3, the DNA is TGTGCCAGCAGCCGACAGGGGAGCACCGGGGAGCTGTTTTTT.

The chain couples TRBV7-3 to TRBJ1-1; weak D call: TRBD1 (6 bases). Germline CDR1 SGHTA, CDR2 FQGTGA. Trimming stripped 3 bases from V and 3 bases from J, with 8 bases between. The CDR3 consists of 13 residues. CDR3 coding DNA: TGTGCCAGCAGCTTGAACAGGGACACTGAAGCTTTCTTT. Its translation is CASSLNRDTEAFF.

The gene calls are TRBV5-1 and TRBJ1-4; D possibly corresponds to TRBD1 (6 bases). Germline CDR1 and CDR2: SGHRS and YFSETQ. The V and J ends lost 2 bases and 0 bases respectively, with 8 bases between them. The CDR3 runs to 15 residues. CDR3 nucleotides: TGCGCCAGCAGCTTCGACAGGACAACTAATGAAAAACTGTTTTTT. Translating it yields CASSFDRTTNEKLFF.

The chain is built from TRBV5-1 and TRBJ2-5; TRBD2 might be the D (5 bases). Trimming took off 0 bases at V and 7 bases at J, with 13 bases between the two ends. Germline V gene data show CDR1 as SGHRS and CDR2 as YFSETQ. This CDR3 spans 14 amino acids. The CDR3 DNA reads as TGCGCCAGCAGCTTGGATGTAGAAGCGGCGACCCAGTACTTC. This encodes CASSLDVEAATQYF.

This chain uses TRBV9 with TRBJ2-1, with D possibly TRBD1 on 7 matching bases. The germline gives CDR1 SGDLS, CDR2 YYNGEE. The CDR3 has 16 amino acids. V shed 0 bases and J shed 7 bases, with 17 bases lying between them. The CDR3 spells CASSVGVGGGWNEQFF. The CDR3 DNA is TGTGCCAGCAGCGTAGGAGTAGGAGGGGGCTGGAATGAGCAGTTCTTC.

This chain uses TRBV5-1 with TRBJ1-4, with a tentative D call TRBD1 (6 bases). The CDR3 has 15 amino acids. Germline V gives CDR1 SGHRS, CDR2 YFSETQ. V was shortened by 4 bases and J by 8 bases, with 18 bases between the two germline ends. CDR3 sequence reads: CASSDPQGSNEKLFF. CDR3 DNA: TGCGCCAGCAGCGACCCCCAGGGGTCCAACGAAAAACTGTTTTTT. The complete variable domain, with remaining parts taken from reference TRBV5-1 and TRBJ1-4, reads KAGVTQTPRYLIKTRGQQVTLSCSPISGHRSVSWYQQTPGQGLQFLFEYFSETQRNKGNFPGRFSGRQFSNSRSEMNVSTLELGDSALYLCASSDPQGSNEKLFFGSGTQLSVL.

In DNA form, the CDR3 reads TGTGCCAGTAGTCTAGGGTGGGCAGGGGAAGAGACCCAGTACTTC. Translation gives CASSLGWAGEETQYF. This sequence joins TRBV19 and TRBJ2-5, with TRBD1 as a possible D gene (6 bases). Germline V gene sequence: CDR1 LNHDA, CDR2 SQIVND (reference sequence). Deletions cut 5 bases from V and 3 bases from J, with 16 bases between. The CDR3 has 15 amino acids.

The chain couples TRBV4-3 to TRBJ2-1, with a tentative D call TRBD2 (5 bases). This CDR3 contains 19 residues. Germline V lookup: CDR1 LGHNA, CDR2 YSLEER. Deletions cut 4 bases from V and 7 bases from J, with 29 bases between. Written as DNA, the CDR3 is TGCGCCAGCAGCCCTCGAGGGAGCGGACGGCTATCCTTCCAGAATGAGCAGTTCTTC. This sequence encodes CASSPRGSGRLSFQNEQFF.

The gene calls are TRBV6-1 and TRBJ2-5, with D maybe TRBD1 (6 bases). The CDR3 is made up of 15 amino acids. Germline CDR1 and CDR2: MNHNS and SASEGT. V was pared by 4 bases and J by 2 bases, with 14 bases between. The CDR3 DNA reads TGTGCCAGCAGTGGGTGGACAGCTGCTCAAGAGACCCAGTACTTC. Its protein product is CASSGWTAAQETQYF.

The V call is TRBV5-1, the J call TRBJ2-1; 8 bases match TRBD1. The V gene end was trimmed by 0 bases and the J gene end by 5 bases; junction bases not matched to a gene: 7. The CDR3 is 16 residues long. Germline V gene sequence: CDR1 SGHRS, CDR2 YFSETQ. This CDR3 reads CASSLASGGAHNEQFF. CDR3 coding DNA: TGCGCCAGCAGCTTGGCCTCAGGGGGCGCACACAATGAGCAGTTCTTC.

J is TRBJ2-7 and V is TRBV5-1, with TRBD1 matching over 10 bases. The germline V gene encodes CDR1 SGHRS and CDR2 YFSETQ. The CDR3 has 14 amino acids. Trimming took 0 bases from V and 5 from J; bases not matched to a gene: 2. CDR3 amino acids: CASSLGQGAHEQYF. DNA of the CDR3: TGCGCCAGCAGCTTGGGACAGGGGGCCCACGAGCAGTACTTC. The whole variable domain, remainder taken from reference TRBV5-1 and TRBJ2-7, is KAGVTQTPRYLIKTRGQQVTLSCSPISGHRSVSWYQQTPGQGLQFLFEYFSETQRNKGNFPGRFSGRQFSNSRSEMNVSTLELGDSALYLCASSLGQGAHEQYFGPGTRLTVT.

This sequence joins TRBV30 and TRBJ2-1, with D unclear. The V gene lost 2 bases and the J gene lost 2 bases, with 10 bases spanning the gap. The CDR3 length is 14 residues. The germline V gene has CDR1 GTSNPN and CDR2 SVGIG (reference sequence). The CDR3 DNA sequence: TGTGCCTGGAGTCCCCTAGTCACCTACAATGAGCAGTTCTTC. It specifies CAWSPLVTYNEQFF.

The chain carries TRBV11-2 and TRBJ1-1; TRBD1 agrees at 8 bases. Trimming removed 5 bases from V and 6 bases from J; junction bases left unmatched: 5. CDR3 size: 13 residues. CDR1 is SGHAT, CDR2 FQNNGV, per germline. In nucleotides, the CDR3 is TGTGCCAGCAGCAGACAGGGGAGCGCTGAAGCTTTCTTT. Its protein is CASSRQGSAEAFF.

The rearrangement joins TRBV18 to TRBJ2-5, with 8 bases aligning to TRBD1. Germline values: CDR1 KGHSH, CDR2 LQKENI. V dropped 3 bases and J dropped 2; count of bases not matched to a gene: 8. CDR3 length: 16 amino acids. This CDR3 is CASSPLSRTGQETQYF. The CDR3 nucleotides are TGTGCCAGCTCACCTCTCTCCCGGACAGGGCAAGAGACCCAGTACTTC.

The chain uses TRBV6-5 and TRBJ1-6; 7 bases fit TRBD1. This CDR3 is 15 amino acids long. Germline V CDR1 and CDR2: MNHEY, SVGAGI. The V and J ends lost 0 bases and 9 bases, in that order; junction bases with no gene match: 5. CDR3 coding DNA: TGTGCCAGCAGTTACTCGATAGGGGGCGGTTCACCCCTCCACTTT. Protein: CASSYSIGGGSPLHF.

This chain uses TRBV2 with TRBJ1-2; D might be TRBD1 (5 bases). Germline CDR1 SNHLY, CDR2 FYNNEI. CDR3 length: 13 amino acids. V gave up 4 bases and J gave up 4 bases, with 10 bases separating them. CDR3 residues: CASSAGGVYGYTF. CDR3 in DNA: TGTGCCAGCAGTGCCGGGGGGGTCTATGGCTACACCTTC.

This chain connects TRBV5-8 to TRBJ2-7, with D unclear. With 6 bases removed from V and 0 bases from J, the gap between germline ends came to 4 bases. Germline V CDR1 and CDR2: SGHTS, YDEGEE. The CDR3 contains 11 residues. Here the CDR3 reads CASIFSYEQYF. In DNA form, the CDR3 reads TGTGCCAGCATATTCTCCTACGAGCAGTACTTC.

J is TRBJ1-1 and V is TRBV5-1, with 10 bases matching TRBD1. Germline V gives CDR1 SGHRS, CDR2 YFSETQ. The CDR3 length is 16 residues. The junction had 10 bases not matched to a gene; V was cut back by 4 bases and J by 4 bases. This chain's CDR3 is CASSPTTGGRSTEAFF. In nucleotides, the CDR3 is TGCGCCAGCAGCCCGACGACAGGGGGCCGTAGCACTGAAGCTTTCTTT.

The chain links TRBV18 to TRBJ1-5, with D possibly matching TRBD1 (6 bases). The V gene's germline CDR1 is KGHSH and CDR2 LQKENI. The germline V and J ends were trimmed by 3 bases and 4 bases, with 16 bases remaining between them. The CDR3 runs to 16 residues. The CDR3 DNA follows: TGTGCCAGCTCACCCGGGGAAGGGGGTATGAATCAGCCCCAGCATTTT. Amino acids: CASSPGEGGMNQPQHF. The full variable domain, completed using reference TRBV18 and TRBJ1-5, is NAGVMQNPRHLVRRRGQEARLRCSPMKGHSHVYWYRQLPEEGLKFMVYLQKENIIDESGMPKERFSAEFPKEGPSILRIQQVVRGDSAAYFCASSPGEGGMNQPQHFGDGTRLSIL.

The chain uses TRBV27 and TRBJ2-5, with D possibly TRBD1 on 6 matching bases. The CDR3 has 13 amino acids. Trimming removed 5 bases from V and 5 bases from J, with 12 bases in between. CDR1 is MNHEY, CDR2 SMNVEV, per germline (reference sequence). This CDR3 is CASSPTGTETQYF. The CDR3 DNA reads as TGTGCCAGCAGTCCCACAGGGACGGAGACCCAGTACTTC.

The CDR3 DNA sequence: TGTGCCAGCAGCGTAAATACCCAGTCACCCCTCCACTTT. Translation gives CASSVNTQSPLHF. The rearrangement joins TRBV9 to TRBJ1-6; D uncertain. Germline V gives CDR1 SGDLS, CDR2 YYNGEE. There are 13 residues in the CDR3. Trimming left V 1 base short and J 10 bases short, with 9 bases between.

The V gene is TRBV2, the J gene TRBJ2-5, with 10 nucleotides matching TRBD2. Per germline, CDR1 SNHLY and CDR2 FYNNEI. The CDR3 runs to 14 residues. J gave up 3 bases and V 5 bases, and 3 bases lay outside the gene matches. The DNA of the CDR3 is TGTGCCAGCAGTTCTACTAGCGGGGAAGAGACCCAGTACTTC. This sequence encodes CASSSTSGEETQYF.